Presented here are 8 T cell receptor beta chains from one specimen sequenced in a study of T-cell reconstitution after alpha-beta-depleted transplantation in children. Unique molecular identifiers were used to barcode this TCRbeta library. Via MiXCR, TCRdb re-called the PCR reads, giving one row per CDR3 protein. The table lists around 240,000 distinct CDR3 sequences, 9.7% of them singletons. Source: PBMCs from the stem cell graft donor, taken from the stem cell graft. The receptor source for this set is a human donor who donated a stem cell graft to a child with SCID.

This chain uses TRBV6-5 with TRBJ2-3, with TRBD2 matching 8 bases. Germline lookup yields CDR1 MNHEY and CDR2 SVGAGI. V lost 4 bases and J lost 3; bases outside the gene matches: 9. This CDR3 comprises 16 residues. CDR3 bases: TGTGCCAGCAGTTTGGATACGGGGGGGCTTACAGATACGCAGTATTTT. Amino acid sequence: CASSLDTGGLTDTQYF.

This clonotype was seen many times. The V call is TRBV7-3, the J call TRBJ2-3; 10 nucleotides line up with TRBD2. V dropped 5 bases and J dropped 2; count of bases not matched to a gene: 4. Germline CDR1 SGHTA, CDR2 FQGTGA. This CDR3 has 15 residues. The CDR3 nucleotides are TGTGCCAGCAGCAAAAGCGGGGGGGTCACAGATACGCAGTATTTT. Translating it yields CASSKSGGVTDTQYF.

The chain uses TRBV7-2 and TRBJ2-5, with 8 positions matching TRBD1. CDR3 size: 14 residues. The V gene's germline CDR1 is SGHTA and CDR2 FQGNSA. V lost 5 bases, J lost 4 bases, and 6 bases stayed unmatched. This chain's CDR3 is CASSADRGRETQYF. The DNA of the CDR3 is TGTGCCAGCAGCGCCGACAGGGGAAGAGAGACCCAGTACTTC.

This clonotype has ten or more counts. The chain joins TRBV20-1 to TRBJ2-5, with 8 nucleotides matching TRBD2. After removal of 3 bases from V and 1 base from J, the junction contained 4 bases not matched to a gene. This CDR3 spans 14 amino acids. Germline V gene lookup returns CDR1 DFQATT and CDR2 SNEGSKA (reference sequence). CDR3 region: CSASPGLAQETQYF. CDR3 DNA: TGCAGTGCTAGCCCCGGACTAGCCCAAGAGACCCAGTACTTC.

This clonotype was picked up many times. The chain recombines TRBV12-3 or TRBV12-4 with TRBJ1-1, with 8 positions matching TRBD1. CDR3 length equals 13 residues. Trimming cost V 7 bases and J 3 bases; bases outside gene matches: 4. The CDR3 DNA reads as TGTGCCAGCATCCTGACAGGGGACACTGAAGCTTTCTTT. Translation gives CASILTGDTEAFF.

This chain links TRBV7-9 with TRBJ1-2; D unclear. The V gene's germline CDR1 is SEHNR and CDR2 FQNEAQ (reference sequence). This CDR3 comprises 12 residues. V was cut by 5 bases and J by 10 bases, with 14 bases left in between. Written as DNA, the CDR3 is TGTGCCAGCAGCGAGGTGATTTTTGACTACACCTTC. Amino acids: CASSEVIFDYTF.

The V and J genes are TRBV5-1 and TRBJ1-4, with D uncertain. Germline CDR1 and CDR2: SGHRS and YFSETQ. The CDR3 loop spans 14 amino acids. V gave up 4 bases and J gave up 4 bases, with 11 bases separating them. The CDR3 sequence: CASSLNGGNEKLFF. CDR3 nucleotides: TGCGCCAGCAGCCTCAATGGCGGTAATGAAAAACTGTTTTTT.

This clonotype was detected ten times or more. The chain couples TRBV5-1 to TRBJ2-5; 8 bases map to TRBD1. The CDR3 has 16 residues. V shed 6 bases and J 5 bases; nucleotides not matched to a gene: 15. Germline-derived CDR1 and CDR2 are SGHRS and YFSETQ. CDR3 DNA sequence: TGCGCCAGCACCCTCACGAGGCAGGGGGCAACGGAGACCCAGTACTTC. It is translated as CASTLTRQGATETQYF.